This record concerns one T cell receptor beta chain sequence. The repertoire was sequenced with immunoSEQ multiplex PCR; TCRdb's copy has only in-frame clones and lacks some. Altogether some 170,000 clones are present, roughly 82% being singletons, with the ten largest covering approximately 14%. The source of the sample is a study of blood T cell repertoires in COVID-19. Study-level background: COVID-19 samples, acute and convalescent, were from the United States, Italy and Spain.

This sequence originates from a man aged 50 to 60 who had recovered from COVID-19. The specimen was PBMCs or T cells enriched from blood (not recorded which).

The CDR3 here is CASTGSTRTGSGYTF. The CDR3 coding sequence is TGTGCCAGCACCGGATCTACTCGGACAGGGTCTGGCTACACCTTC. The chain joins TRBV7-9 to TRBJ1-2; 8 bases match TRBD1. The CDR3 has 15 amino acids. The germline V gene has CDR1 SEHNR and CDR2 FQNEAQ (reference sequence). Germline trimming cut 7 bases from V and 7 bases from J; bases unmatched to any gene: 14.